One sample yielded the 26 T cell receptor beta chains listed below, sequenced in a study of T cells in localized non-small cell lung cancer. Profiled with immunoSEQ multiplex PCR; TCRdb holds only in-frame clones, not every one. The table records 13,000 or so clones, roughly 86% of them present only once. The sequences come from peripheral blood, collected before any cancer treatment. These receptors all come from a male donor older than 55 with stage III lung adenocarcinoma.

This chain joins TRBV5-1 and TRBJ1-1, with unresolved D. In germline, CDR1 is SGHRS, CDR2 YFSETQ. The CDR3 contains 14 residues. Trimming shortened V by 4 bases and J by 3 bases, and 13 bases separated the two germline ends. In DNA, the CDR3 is TGCGCCAGCAGCGCAAACCCCGGGGACACTGAAGCTTTCTTT. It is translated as CASSANPGDTEAFF.

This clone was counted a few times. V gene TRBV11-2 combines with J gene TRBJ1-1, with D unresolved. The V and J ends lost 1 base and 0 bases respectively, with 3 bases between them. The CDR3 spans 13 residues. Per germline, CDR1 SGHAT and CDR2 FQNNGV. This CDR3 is CASSLALNTEAFF. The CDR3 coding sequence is TGTGCCAGCAGCTTAGCCCTGAACACTGAAGCTTTCTTT.

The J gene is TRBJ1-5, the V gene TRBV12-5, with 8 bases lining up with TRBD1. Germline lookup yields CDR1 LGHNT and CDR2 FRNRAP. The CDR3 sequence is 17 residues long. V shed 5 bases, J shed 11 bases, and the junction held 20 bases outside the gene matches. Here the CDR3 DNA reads TGTGCTAGTGGTAGCCTGAGGGGACAGGTAGGGGGGATCGCCCAGCATTTT. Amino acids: CASGSLRGQVGGIAQHF.

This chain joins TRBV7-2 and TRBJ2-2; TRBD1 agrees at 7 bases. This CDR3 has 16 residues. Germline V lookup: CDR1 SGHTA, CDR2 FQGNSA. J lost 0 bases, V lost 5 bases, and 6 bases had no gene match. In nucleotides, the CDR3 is TGTGCCAGCAGCACACAGGGGACCGCGAACACCGGGGAGCTGTTTTTT. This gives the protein CASSTQGTANTGELFF.

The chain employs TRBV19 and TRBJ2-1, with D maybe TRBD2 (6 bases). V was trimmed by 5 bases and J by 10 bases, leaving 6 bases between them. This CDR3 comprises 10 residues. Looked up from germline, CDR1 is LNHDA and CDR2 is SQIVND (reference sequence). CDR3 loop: CASSGGEQFF. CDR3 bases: TGTGCCAGTAGTGGGGGGGAGCAGTTCTTC. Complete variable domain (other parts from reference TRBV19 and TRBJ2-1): DGGITQSPKYLFRKEGQNVTLSCEQNLNHDAMYWYRQDPGQGLRLIYYSQIVNDFQKGDIAEGYSVSREKKESFPLTVTSAQKNPTAFYLCASSGGEQFFGPGTRLTVL.

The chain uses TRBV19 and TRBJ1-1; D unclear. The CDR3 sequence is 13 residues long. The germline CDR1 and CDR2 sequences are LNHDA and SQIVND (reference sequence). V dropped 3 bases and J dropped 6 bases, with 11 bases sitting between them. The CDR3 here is CASSIRESAEAFF. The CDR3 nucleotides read TGTGCCAGTAGTATTAGGGAAAGCGCTGAAGCTTTCTTT.

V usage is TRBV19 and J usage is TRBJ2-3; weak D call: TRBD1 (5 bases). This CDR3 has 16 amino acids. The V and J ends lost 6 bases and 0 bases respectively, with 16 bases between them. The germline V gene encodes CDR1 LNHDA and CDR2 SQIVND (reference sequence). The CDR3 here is CASSPRSRASTDTQYF. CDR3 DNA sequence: TGTGCCAGTAGCCCACGAAGCAGGGCTAGCACAGATACGCAGTATTTT.

The CDR3 region is CASSLGDPREQTQYF. The CDR3 DNA is TGCGCCAGCAGCTTGGGTGACCCCAGGGAACAGACCCAGTACTTC. The chain has TRBV5-1 and TRBJ2-5; D is perhaps TRBD1 (5 bases). Per germline, CDR1 SGHRS and CDR2 YFSETQ. The V gene lost 0 bases and the J gene lost 6 bases, with 15 bases spanning the gap. This CDR3 contains 15 residues.

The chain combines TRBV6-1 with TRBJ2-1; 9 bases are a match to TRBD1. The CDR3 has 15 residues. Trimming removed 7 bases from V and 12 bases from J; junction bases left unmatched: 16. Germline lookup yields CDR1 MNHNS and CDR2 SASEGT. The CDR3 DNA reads TGTGCCAGCACGAGGCTTTCCGGGACAGGGATTGGGCAGTTCTTC. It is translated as CASTRLSGTGIGQFF.

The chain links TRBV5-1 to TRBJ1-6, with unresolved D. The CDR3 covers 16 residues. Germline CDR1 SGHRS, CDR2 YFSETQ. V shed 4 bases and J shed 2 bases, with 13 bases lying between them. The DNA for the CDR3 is TGCGCCAGCAGCCAGACCCGGGGAGCCTATAATTCACCCCTCCACTTT. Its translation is CASSQTRGAYNSPLHF.

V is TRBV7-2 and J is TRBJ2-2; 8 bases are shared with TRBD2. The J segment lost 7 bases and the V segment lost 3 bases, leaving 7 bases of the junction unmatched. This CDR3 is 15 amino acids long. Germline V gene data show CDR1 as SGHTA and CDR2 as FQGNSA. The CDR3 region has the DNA TGTGCCAGCAGCTTCTTCGGGGGGGCTGGCGGGGAGCTGTTTTTT. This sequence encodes CASSFFGGAGGELFF.

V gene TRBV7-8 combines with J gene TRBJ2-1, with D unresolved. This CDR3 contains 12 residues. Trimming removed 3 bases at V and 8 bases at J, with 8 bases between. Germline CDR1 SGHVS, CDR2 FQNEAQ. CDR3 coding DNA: TGTGCCAGCAGCTTCTCGACGTATGAGCAGTTCTTC. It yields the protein CASSFSTYEQFF.

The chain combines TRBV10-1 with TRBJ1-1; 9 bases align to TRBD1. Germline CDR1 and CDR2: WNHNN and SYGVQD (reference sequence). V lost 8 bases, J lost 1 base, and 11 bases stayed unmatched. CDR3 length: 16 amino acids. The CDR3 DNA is TGCGCCAGCTCTAACAACGACAGGGGGTCGAACACTGAAGCTTTCTTT. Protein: CASSNNDRGSNTEAFF.

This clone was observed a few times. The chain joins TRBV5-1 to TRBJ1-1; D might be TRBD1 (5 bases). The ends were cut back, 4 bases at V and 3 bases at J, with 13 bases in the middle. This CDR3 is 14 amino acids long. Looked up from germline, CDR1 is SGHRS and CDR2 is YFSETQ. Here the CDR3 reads CASSQVQGDTEAFF. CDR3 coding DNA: TGCGCCAGCAGCCAGGTTCAGGGAGACACTGAAGCTTTCTTT.

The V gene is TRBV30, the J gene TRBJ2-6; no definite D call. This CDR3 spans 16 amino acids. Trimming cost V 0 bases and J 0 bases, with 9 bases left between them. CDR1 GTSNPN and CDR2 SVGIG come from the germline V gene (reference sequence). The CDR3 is CAWSVPPVSGANVLTF. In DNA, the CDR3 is TGTGCCTGGAGTGTCCCACCGGTCTCTGGGGCCAACGTCCTGACTTTC. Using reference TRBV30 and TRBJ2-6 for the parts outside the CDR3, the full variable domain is SQTIHQWPATLVQPVGSPLSLECTVEGTSNPNLYWYRQAAGRGLQLLFYSVGIGQISSEVPQNLSASRPQDRQFILSSKKLLLSDSGFYLCAWSVPPVSGANVLTFGAGSRLTVL.

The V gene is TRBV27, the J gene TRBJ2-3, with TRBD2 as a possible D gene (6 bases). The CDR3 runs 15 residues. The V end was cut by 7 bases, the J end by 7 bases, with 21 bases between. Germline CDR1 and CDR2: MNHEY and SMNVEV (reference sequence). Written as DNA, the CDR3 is TGTGCCAGCACCCCCGCCGGGACTCCCGGGAATACGCAGTATTTT. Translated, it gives CASTPAGTPGNTQYF.

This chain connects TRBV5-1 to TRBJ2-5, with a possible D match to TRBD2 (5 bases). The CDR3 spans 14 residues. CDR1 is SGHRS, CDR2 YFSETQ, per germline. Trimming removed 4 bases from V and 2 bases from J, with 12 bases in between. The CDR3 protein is CASSQLGLQETQYF. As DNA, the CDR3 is TGCGCCAGCAGCCAGCTAGGACTGCAAGAGACCCAGTACTTC. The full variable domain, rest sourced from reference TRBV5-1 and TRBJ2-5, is KAGVTQTPRYLIKTRGQQVTLSCSPISGHRSVSWYQQTPGQGLQFLFEYFSETQRNKGNFPGRFSGRQFSNSRSEMNVSTLELGDSALYLCASSQLGLQETQYFGPGTRLLVL.

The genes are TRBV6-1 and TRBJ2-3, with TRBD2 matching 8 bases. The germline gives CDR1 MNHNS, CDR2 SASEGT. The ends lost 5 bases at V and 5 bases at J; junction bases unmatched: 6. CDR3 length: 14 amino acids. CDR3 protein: CASSSGLDRDTQYF. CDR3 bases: TGTGCCAGCAGTTCGGGACTAGATCGAGATACGCAGTATTTT.

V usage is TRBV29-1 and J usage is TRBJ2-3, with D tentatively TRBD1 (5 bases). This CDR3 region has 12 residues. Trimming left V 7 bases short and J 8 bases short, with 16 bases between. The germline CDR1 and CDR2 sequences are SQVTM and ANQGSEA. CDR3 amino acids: CSAQPNQGTQYF. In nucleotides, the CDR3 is TGCAGCGCCCAGCCAAATCAGGGTACGCAGTATTTT.

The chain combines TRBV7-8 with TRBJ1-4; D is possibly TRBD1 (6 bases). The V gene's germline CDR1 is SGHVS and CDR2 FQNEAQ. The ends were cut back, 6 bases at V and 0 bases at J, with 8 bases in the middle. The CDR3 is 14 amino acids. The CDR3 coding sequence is TGTGCCAGCAGGAGGGGGGCAACTAATGAAAAACTGTTTTTT. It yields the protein CASRRGATNEKLFF.

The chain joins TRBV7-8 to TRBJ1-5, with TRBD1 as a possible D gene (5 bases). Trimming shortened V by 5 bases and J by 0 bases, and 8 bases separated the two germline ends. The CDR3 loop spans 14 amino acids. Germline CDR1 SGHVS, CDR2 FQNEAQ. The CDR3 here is CASSRGYSNQPQHF. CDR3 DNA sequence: TGTGCCAGCAGCCGGGGCTATAGCAATCAGCCCCAGCATTTT.

Written as DNA, the CDR3 is TGTGCCAGCGAACAGGGGCCTCCTGGGGCCAACGTCCTGACTTTC. Translation gives CASEQGPPGANVLTF. This chain links TRBV9 with TRBJ2-6; 7 positions agree with TRBD1. This CDR3 contains 15 residues. The J segment lost 2 bases and the V segment lost 7 bases, leaving 6 bases of the junction unmatched. The germline CDR1 and CDR2 sequences are SGDLS and YYNGEE. Complete variable domain (other parts from reference TRBV9 and TRBJ2-6): DSGVTQTPKHLITATGQRVTLRCSPRSGDLSVYWYQQSLDQGLQFLIQYYNGEERAKGNILERFSAQQFPDLHSELNLSSLELGDSALYFCASEQGPPGANVLTFGAGSRLTVL.

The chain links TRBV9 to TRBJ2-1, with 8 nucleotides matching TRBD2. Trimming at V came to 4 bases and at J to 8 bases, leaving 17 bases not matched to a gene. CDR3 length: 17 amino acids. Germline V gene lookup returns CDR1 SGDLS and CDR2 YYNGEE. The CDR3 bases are TGTGCCAGCAGCCCTCCAGAAGCGGGAGTTCGTTTCGATGAGCAGTTCTTC. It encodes CASSPPEAGVRFDEQFF.

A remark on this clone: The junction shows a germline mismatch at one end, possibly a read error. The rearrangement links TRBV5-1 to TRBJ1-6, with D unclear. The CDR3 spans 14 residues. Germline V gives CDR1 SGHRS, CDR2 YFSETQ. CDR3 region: CASSLESYISPLHF. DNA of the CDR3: TGCGCCAGCAGCTTGGAGTCCTATATTTCACCCCTCCACTTT.

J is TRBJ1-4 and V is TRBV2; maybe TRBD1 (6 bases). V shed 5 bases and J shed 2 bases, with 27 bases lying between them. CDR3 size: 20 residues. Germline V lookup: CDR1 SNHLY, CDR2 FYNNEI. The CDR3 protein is CASSPTGTPSGWVTNEKLFF. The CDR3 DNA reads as TGTGCCAGCAGTCCAACCGGGACACCTTCGGGTTGGGTCACTAATGAAAAACTGTTTTTT.

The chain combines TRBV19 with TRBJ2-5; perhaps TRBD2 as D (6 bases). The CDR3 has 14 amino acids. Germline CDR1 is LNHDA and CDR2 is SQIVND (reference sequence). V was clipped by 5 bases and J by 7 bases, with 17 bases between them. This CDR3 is CASSWDSEFATQYF. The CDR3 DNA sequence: TGTGCCAGTAGTTGGGACTCGGAGTTTGCGACCCAGTACTTC.